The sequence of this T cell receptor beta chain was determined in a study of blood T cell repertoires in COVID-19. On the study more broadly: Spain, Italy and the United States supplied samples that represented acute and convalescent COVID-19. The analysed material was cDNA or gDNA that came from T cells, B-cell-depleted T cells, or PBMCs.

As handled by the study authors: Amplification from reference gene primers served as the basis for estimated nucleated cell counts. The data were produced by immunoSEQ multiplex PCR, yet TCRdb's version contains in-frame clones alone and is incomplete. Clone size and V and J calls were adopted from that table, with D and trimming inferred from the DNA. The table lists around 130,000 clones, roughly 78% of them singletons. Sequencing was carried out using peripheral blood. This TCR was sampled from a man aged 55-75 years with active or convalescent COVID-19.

The CDR3 coding sequence is TGTGCCAGCAGCCCCTATGGCCGGGGAGACCAGCCCCAGCATTTT. Its translation: CASSPYGRGDQPQHF. The V gene is TRBV7-9, the J gene TRBJ1-5; no clear D gene. The CDR3 spans 15 residues. V lost 5 bases and J lost 7, with 18 bases in between. CDR1 and CDR2 (germline): SEHNR, FQNEAQ (reference sequence).